This T cell receptor (beta chain) was observed in a study of cytomegalovirus exposure and HLA in healthy donors. Overall study context: Researchers previously reported finding 90 million to 120 million unique TCR beta sequences from 150 million to 200 million T cells.

Study-wide points: Near-uniform donor sequencing depth was presumed by presence/absence analyses. Later genetic work tied a missense DCLRE1C variant to beta-chain V and J trimming. Reportedly, HLA-A and HLA-B alleles of most subjects were accurately predicted from TCR beta.

PCR primers comprised 60 Vbeta and 13 Jbeta primers. Assay: immunoSEQ multiplex PCR; the TCRdb copy retains only in-frame clones and omits some. The sample holds roughly 70,000 clones, around 80% seen once. Concerning this clone: Antigen: not known.

The CDR3 contains 16 residues. CDR1 SGHTA and CDR2 FQGNSA come from the germline V gene. Trimming took 2 bases from V and 7 from J; bases not matched to a gene: 10. The chain joins TRBV7-2 to TRBJ1-4, with 7 bases fitting TRBD1. This clonotype was sampled from a young man in good health and CMV-seronegative. Sequenced: PBMCs. The CDR3 here is CASSLMGNRGGEKLFF. Here the CDR3 DNA reads TGTGCCAGCAGCTTAATGGGGAACAGGGGAGGTGAAAAACTGTTTTTT.